Included here is one TCR beta chain sequence, with context. Antigen: not known. The germline CDR1 and CDR2 sequences are SGHTA and FQGNSA. CDR3 length equals 14 residues. V was pared by 2 bases and J by 3 bases, with 11 bases between. This entry comes from a study of shared clonotypes between healthy human individuals. Study-level points and caveats: Represented diversity, genetic and exposure-history alike, was limited by few donors. Sharing of clonotypes among donors was expected to vary with sequencing depth.

Unsorted PBMC contributed 250 to 350 ng DNA, about 30,000 T cell genomes, to each replicate PCR. Profiled with immunoSEQ multiplex PCR; TCRdb holds only in-frame clones, not every one. Of 500,000 to 650,000 clones listed, about 80% are singletons. This receptor was identified in a woman aged 35 to 49 in good health. Some clones in this sample may be carry-over from other donors' samples. Sample: PBMCs. The chain employs TRBV7-2 and TRBJ2-7, with D tentatively TRBD1 (6 bases). The CDR3 region has the DNA TGTGCCAGCAGCTTATCTGGACAGATCTACGAGCAGTACTTC. Its translation is CASSLSGQIYEQYF.